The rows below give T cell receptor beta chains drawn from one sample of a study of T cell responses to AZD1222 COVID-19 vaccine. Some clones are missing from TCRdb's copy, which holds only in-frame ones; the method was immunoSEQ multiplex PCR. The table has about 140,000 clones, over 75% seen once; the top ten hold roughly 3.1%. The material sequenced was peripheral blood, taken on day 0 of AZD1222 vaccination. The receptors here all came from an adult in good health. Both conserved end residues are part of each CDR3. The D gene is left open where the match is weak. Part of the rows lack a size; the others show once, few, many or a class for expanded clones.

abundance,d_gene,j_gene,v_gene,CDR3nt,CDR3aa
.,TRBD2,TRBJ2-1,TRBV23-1,TGCGCCAGCAGTCAATCGGGACTAGCCCGATTCTCCTACAATGAGCAGTTCTTC,CASSQSGLARFSYNEQFF
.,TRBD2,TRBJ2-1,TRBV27,TGTGCCAGCAGCCCGACTAGCTCGAGGGAGTTCTTC,CASSPTSSREFF
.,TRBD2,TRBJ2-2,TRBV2,TGTGCCAGCAGTGAAGCGCAAACTAGCGGGGGGGCCACGAACACCGGGGAGCTGTTTTTT,CASSEAQTSGGATNTGELFF
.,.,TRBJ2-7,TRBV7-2,TGTGCCAGCAGCTTACGAGCTGGGTTCCGCTACGAGCAGTACTTC,CASSLRAGFRYEQYF
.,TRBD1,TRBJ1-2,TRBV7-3,TGTGCCAGCAGCCCTGGACAGGGCTATGGCTACACCTTC,CASSPGQGYGYTF
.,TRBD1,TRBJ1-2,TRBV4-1,TGCGCCAGCAGCCCTGGGACAGCTAACTATGGCTACACCTTC,CASSPGTANYGYTF
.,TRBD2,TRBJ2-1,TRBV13,TGTGCCAGCAGCCGTTACACTAGCGGGAGCTCCTACAATGAGCAGTTCTTC,CASSRYTSGSSYNEQFF
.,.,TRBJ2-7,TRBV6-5,TGTGCCAGTAAACCAGGGGGGCCCTACGAGCAGTACTTC,CASKPGGPYEQYF
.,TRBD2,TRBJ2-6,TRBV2,TGTGCCAGCAGTGAGACTAGCGGGGCTCTCAGTGGGGCCAACGTCCTGACTTTC,CASSETSGALSGANVLTF
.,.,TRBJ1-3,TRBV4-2,TGTGCCAGCAGCCAAGAGGGGACCGACTCTGGAAACACCATATATTTT,CASSQEGTDSGNTIYF
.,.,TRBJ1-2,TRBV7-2,TGTGCCAGCAGCTTAGTGGGACGAGTCTATGGCTACACCTTC,CASSLVGRVYGYTF
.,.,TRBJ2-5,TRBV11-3,TGTGCCAGCAGCAACCAAGAGACCCAGTACTTC,CASSNQETQYF
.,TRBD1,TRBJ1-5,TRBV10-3,TGTGCCATCAGTGTAGGACAGGTCGATCAGCCCCAGCATTTT,CAISVGQVDQPQHF
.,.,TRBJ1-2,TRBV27,TGTGCCAGCAGTTTAAGGCGGAACTATGGCTACACCTTC,CASSLRRNYGYTF
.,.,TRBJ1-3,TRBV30,TGTGCCTGGAGTATGGGGACGGCAAACACCATATATTTT,CAWSMGTANTIYF
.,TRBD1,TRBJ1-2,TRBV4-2,TGTGCCAGCAGCCCGGGACAGGGACAGGGTGCTAACTATGGCTACACCTTC,CASSPGQGQGANYGYTF
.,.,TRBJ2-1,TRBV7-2,TGTGCCAGCAGACCTACAGGGTCCAACAATGAGCAGTTCTTC,CASRPTGSNNEQFF
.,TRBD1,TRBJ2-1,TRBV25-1,TGTGCCAGCGCGGACAGGGCTGGTGAGCAGTTCTTC,CASADRAGEQFF
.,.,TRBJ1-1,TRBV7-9,TGTGCCAGCAGCTTAGCCAGATCGAACACTGAAGCTTTCTTT,CASSLARSNTEAFF
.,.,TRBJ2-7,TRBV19,TGTGCCACCTCCCCCATGGGGACTTCCTACGAGCAGTACTTC,CATSPMGTSYEQYF
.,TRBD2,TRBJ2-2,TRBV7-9,TGTGCCAGCAGCTCCCGCGGGGGGTCGGACACCGGGGAGCTGTTTTTT,CASSSRGGSDTGELFF
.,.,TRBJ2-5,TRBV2,TGTGCCAGGCAACCCAGATCGGTAATGGGGGAGACCCAGTACTTC,CARQPRSVMGETQYF
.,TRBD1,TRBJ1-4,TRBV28,TGTGCCAGCAGTTCCAACAGGGGGCCCAGTGAAAAACTGTTTTTT,CASSSNRGPSEKLFF
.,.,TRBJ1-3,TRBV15,TGTGCCACCAGCAGACCCCCGGACAGAGCGACTGGAAACACCATATATTTT,CATSRPPDRATGNTIYF
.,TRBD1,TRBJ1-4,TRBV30,TGTGCCTGGAGTGCGTCGGGAGGGGGCGCTTCTAATGAAAAACTGTTTTTT,CAWSASGGGASNEKLFF
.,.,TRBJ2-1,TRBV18,TGTGCCAGCTCACCATCCTCGGATAGCCACAATGAGCAGTTCTTC,CASSPSSDSHNEQFF
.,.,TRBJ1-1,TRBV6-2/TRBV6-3,TGTGCCAGCAGCCGAGGACAGCGGGGGTTGAACACTGAAGCTTTCTTT,CASSRGQRGLNTEAFF
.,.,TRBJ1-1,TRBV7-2,TGTGCCAGCAGCCCCTCCCCGGGGAACACTGAAGCTTTCTTT,CASSPSPGNTEAFF
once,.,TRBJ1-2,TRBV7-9,TGTGCCAGCACCCAACGGCAGGGGCCTAACTATGGCTACACCTTC,CASTQRQGPNYGYTF
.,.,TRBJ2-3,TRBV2,TGTGCCAGCCCCGGGGATGGAGAGCCTAGCACAGATACGCAGTATTTT,CASPGDGEPSTDTQYF
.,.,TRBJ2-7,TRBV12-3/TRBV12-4,TGTGCCAGCAGCTCTTGGAAAATGGAGCAGTACTTC,CASSSWKMEQYF
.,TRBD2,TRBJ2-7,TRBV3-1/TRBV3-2,TGTGCCAGCAGCCGGCTAGCGGGGGAGGCCTACGAGCAGTACTTC,CASSRLAGEAYEQYF
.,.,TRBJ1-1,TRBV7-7,TGTGCTAGCAGCTACAGATTGAACACTGAAGCTTTCTTT,CASSYRLNTEAFF
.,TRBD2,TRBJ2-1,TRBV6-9,TGTGCCAGCACCAAAGGGACTAGCGGGTCATACAATGAGCAGTTCTTC,CASTKGTSGSYNEQFF
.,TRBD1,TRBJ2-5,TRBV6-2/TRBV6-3,TGTGCCAGCAGCCAGAGCTGGGACAGGGAGACCCAGTACTTC,CASSQSWDRETQYF
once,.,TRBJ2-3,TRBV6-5,TGTGCCAGCAGCAGGGGTTGGGTCTCAGATACGCAGTATTTT,CASSRGWVSDTQYF
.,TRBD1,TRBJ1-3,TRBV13,TGTGCCAGCAGCGTTGGACAGGCGGGCCCTCAAAACACCATATATTTT,CASSVGQAGPQNTIYF
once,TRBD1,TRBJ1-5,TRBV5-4,TGTGCCAGCAGCCTCCCGGGACAGAATCAGCCCCAGCATTTT,CASSLPGQNQPQHF
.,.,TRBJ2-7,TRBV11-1,TGTGCCAGCAGCTCCGTGACAGGTTTGGGGCAGTACTTC,CASSSVTGLGQYF
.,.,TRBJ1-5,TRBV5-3,TGTGCCAGAAGCTTTATCCGGACAGCGCATCGGAATGGCAATCAGCCCCAGCATTTT,CARSFIRTAHRNGNQPQHF
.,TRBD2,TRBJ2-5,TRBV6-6,TGTGCCAGCAGTCAGACCGGACTAGTGGGGCGCCAAGAGACCCAGTACTTC,CASSQTGLVGRQETQYF
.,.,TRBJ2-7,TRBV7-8,TGTGCCAGCAGCTTAGTAGGGGGATCCGAGCAGTACTTC,CASSLVGGSEQYF
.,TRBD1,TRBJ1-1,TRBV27,TGTGCCAGCAGTTACCTCGCCAGGGGGCTTAGGAACACTGAAGCTTTCTTT,CASSYLARGLRNTEAFF
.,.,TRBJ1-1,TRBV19,TGTGCCAGTGGTACAGGGTTCTCTGAAGCTTTCTTT,CASGTGFSEAFF
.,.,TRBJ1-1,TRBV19,TGTGCCAGTAGTGTCACGACTAGGGGGGACACTGAAGCTTTCTTT,CASSVTTRGDTEAFF
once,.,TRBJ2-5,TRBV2,TGTGCCAACCTCTTACCCGGACTACCGGTGGGAGAGACCCAGTACTTC,CANLLPGLPVGETQYF